These 30 T cell receptor beta chains were sequenced from one sample in a study of T cell responses to AZD1222 COVID-19 vaccine. Profiling relied on immunoSEQ multiplex PCR, and the TCRdb table lists in-frame clones only, not all of them. Counted here are approximately 150,000 clones, about 90% occurring once; the ten biggest clones make up about 4%. The sample consisted of peripheral blood, taken 28 days after the second AZD1222 dose. The receptors were sampled from an adult who received the AZD1222 COVID-19 vaccine.

This clone appeared a single time. The chain combines TRBV3-1 (or the pseudogene TRBV3-2) with TRBJ1-5; 8 nucleotides align to TRBD1. This CDR3 region has 14 residues. V lost 4 bases, J lost 7 bases, and 6 bases stayed unmatched. CDR1 and CDR2 from the germline V gene are LGHDT and YNNKEL (reference sequence). The CDR3 sequence: CASSLGQGGQPQHF. The CDR3 DNA follows: TGTGCCAGCAGCCTCGGACAGGGCGGACAGCCCCAGCATTTT.

V and J are TRBV12-3 or TRBV12-4 and TRBJ1-2; a possible D gene is TRBD1 (6 bases). The CDR3 spans 12 residues. V lost 3 bases and J 8 bases, leaving 10 bases between the germline ends. The CDR3 nucleotides read TGTGCCAGCAGTTTCCGGGGGCACGGCTACACCTTC. Translating gives CASSFRGHGYTF.

This chain joins TRBV7-2 and TRBJ2-1, with D unresolved. The germline V and J ends were trimmed by 0 bases and 3 bases, with 21 bases remaining between them. Looked up from germline, CDR1 is SGHTA and CDR2 is FQGNSA. The CDR3 spans 19 residues. The CDR3 nucleotides are TGTGCCAGCAGCTTAGCGGTCGGCGGCCAATTAACCTACTACAATGAGCAGTTCTTC. The encoded protein is CASSLAVGGQLTYYNEQFF.

The chain couples TRBV19 to TRBJ2-2; TRBD1 aligns across 7 bases. With 4 bases clipped from V and 5 bases from J, the junction kept 7 bases outside the gene matches. Germline-derived CDR1 and CDR2 are LNHDA and SQIVND (reference sequence). The length of the CDR3 is 15 residues. CDR3 protein: CASSKTGWETGELFF. In DNA, the CDR3 is TGTGCCAGTAGTAAGACAGGGTGGGAAACCGGGGAGCTGTTTTTT.

The chain has TRBV5-4 and TRBJ1-4, with a tentative D call TRBD1 (6 bases). The CDR3 is made up of 15 amino acids. With 1 base removed from V and 7 bases from J, the gap between germline ends came to 14 bases. Germline lookup yields CDR1 SGHNT and CDR2 YYREEE (reference sequence). For the CDR3, the DNA is TGTGCCAGCAGCTTGAGGTTGCAGGGGAGTGAAAAACTGTTTTTT. Residues: CASSLRLQGSEKLFF.

The genes are TRBV2 and TRBJ2-2, with D possibly TRBD2 on 7 matching bases. The CDR3 contains 15 residues. Trimming pared 7 bases from V and 3 bases from J, leaving 15 bases between. Germline CDR1 reads SNHLY; CDR2 reads FYNNEI. CDR3 nucleotide sequence: TGTGCCAGCAAGGGTCCGGGGGGCGACACCGGGGAGCTGTTTTTT. Its translation is CASKGPGGDTGELFF.

This clone appeared a single time. The rearrangement joins TRBV18 to TRBJ1-1; the D gene is possibly TRBD1 (5 bases). Germline loops: CDR1 KGHSH, CDR2 LQKENI. V dropped 6 bases and J dropped 4 bases, with 15 bases sitting between them. CDR3 length: 14 residues. CDR3 sequence reads: CASSGWAGTTEAFF. The CDR3 region has the DNA TGTGCCAGCTCTGGGTGGGCAGGGACCACTGAAGCTTTCTTT.

This chain links TRBV11-2 with TRBJ1-3; 7 nucleotides align to TRBD1. Germline V lookup: CDR1 SGHAT, CDR2 FQNNGV. There are 14 residues in the CDR3. Germline trimming cut 5 bases from V and 4 bases from J; bases unmatched to any gene: 5. CDR3 sequence (DNA): TGTGCCAGCAGCACGACAGGGCTGGGAAACACCATATATTTT. Its translation: CASSTTGLGNTIYF.

This clone has only one observation. The V gene is TRBV19, the J gene TRBJ1-1; TRBD1 agrees at 8 bases. CDR1 and CDR2 (germline): LNHDA, SQIVND (reference sequence). The CDR3 length is 15 residues. V was pared by 7 bases and J by 1 base, with 8 bases of the junction left unmatched. CDR3 loop: CASKDRANPNTEAFF. The CDR3 coding sequence is TGTGCCAGTAAGGACAGGGCAAACCCGAACACTGAAGCTTTCTTT.

This clone was seen a few times. This chain joins TRBV14 and TRBJ1-1; 7 bases align to TRBD1. There are 15 residues in the CDR3. Germline CDR1 reads SGHDN; CDR2 reads FVKESK. The V and J ends lost 4 bases and 1 base, in that order; junction bases with no gene match: 6. The CDR3 DNA reads as TGTGCCAGCAGCCCAGTTAGACAGGGGAACACTGAAGCTTTCTTT. Translating it yields CASSPVRQGNTEAFF.

The J gene is TRBJ2-1, the V gene TRBV21-1; TRBD2, the D gene given by the table, was not confirmed from the DNA. TRBV21-1 is designated a pseudogene. The CDR3 totals 15 residues. In nucleotides, the CDR3 is TGTGCCAGCAGCAAAAACCGGGACTGTTACAATGAGCAGTTCTTC. This translates into CASSKNRDCYNEQFF.

This chain links TRBV7-2 with TRBJ2-5; 9 bases align to TRBD2. J lost 4 bases, V lost 5 bases, and 11 bases had no gene match. This CDR3 has 16 amino acids. The V gene's germline CDR1 is SGHTA and CDR2 FQGNSA. The CDR3 DNA is TGTGCCAGCAGCCCTTCCTCGAGCGGGGGGCGAGAGACCCAGTACTTC. This encodes CASSPSSSGGRETQYF.

This chain connects TRBV2 to TRBJ2-5; D gene ambiguous. Germline V gives CDR1 SNHLY, CDR2 FYNNEI. Trimming removed 4 bases at V and 3 bases at J, with 3 bases between. The CDR3 sequence is 11 residues long. CDR3 in DNA: TGTGCCAGCAGTGCGGAAGAGACCCAGTACTTC. Its translation: CASSAEETQYF.

V is TRBV9 and J is TRBJ2-1; tentatively, D is TRBD1 (6 bases). V was cut by 3 bases and J by 4 bases, with 8 bases left in between. The CDR3 spans 13 residues. Germline CDR1 reads SGDLS; CDR2 reads YYNGEE. This CDR3 is CASSEGEYNEQFF. The CDR3 DNA follows: TGTGCCAGCAGCGAGGGGGAGTACAATGAGCAGTTCTTC.

This clone came up once. The chain joins TRBV2 to TRBJ1-6; weak D call: TRBD1 (6 bases). Germline V CDR1 and CDR2: SNHLY, FYNNEI. This CDR3 spans 15 amino acids. The ends were cut back, 5 bases at V and 5 bases at J, with 13 bases in the middle. This CDR3 reads CASSLDSLNNSPLHF. CDR3 sequence (DNA): TGTGCCAGCAGTTTGGACAGCCTGAATAATTCACCCCTCCACTTT.

This chain joins TRBV5-1 and TRBJ1-5; D gene unclear. The germline CDR1 and CDR2 sequences are SGHRS and YFSETQ. CDR3 length: 15 amino acids. The V end was cut by 0 bases, the J end by 3 bases, with 10 bases between. For the CDR3, the DNA is TGCGCCAGCAGCTTGGCCGGGGATAACAATCAGCCCCAGCATTTT. This gives the protein CASSLAGDNNQPQHF.

The V call is TRBV4-3, the J call TRBJ2-3; 8 nucleotides match TRBD2. Germline values: CDR1 LGHNA, CDR2 YSLEER. The CDR3 has 18 residues. V shed 1 base, J shed 4 bases, and the junction held 13 bases outside the gene matches. The CDR3 here is CASSQGGVGRAGSDTQYF. The CDR3 nucleotides are TGCGCCAGCAGCCAAGGAGGGGTCGGGAGGGCCGGTTCAGATACGCAGTATTTT.

V and J are TRBV6-1 and TRBJ1-3, with a tentative D call TRBD1 (5 bases). The CDR3 spans 18 residues. Germline V gives CDR1 MNHNS, CDR2 SASEGT. Trimming removed 3 bases from V and 0 bases from J, with 18 bases in between. The CDR3 sequence is CASSEWGGSPSSGNTIYF. The CDR3 nucleotides are TGTGCCAGCAGTGAGTGGGGCGGGTCCCCGAGCTCTGGAAACACCATATATTTT.

V and J are TRBV7-9 and TRBJ2-7; the D call may be TRBD1 or TRBD2 (5 bases each). V was clipped by 4 bases and J by 3 bases, with 13 bases between them. The germline V gene encodes CDR1 SEHNR and CDR2 FQNEAQ (reference sequence). This CDR3 has 14 residues. The CDR3 region is CASSSGEQGYEQYF. DNA for the CDR3: TGTGCCAGCAGCTCTGGGGAGCAGGGCTACGAGCAGTACTTC. The full variable domain, rest sourced from reference TRBV7-9 and TRBJ2-7, is DTGVSQNPRHKITKRGQNVTFRCDPISEHNRLYWYRQTLGQGPEFLTYFQNEAQLEKSRLLSDRFSAERPKGSFSTLEIQRTEQGDSAMYLCASSSGEQGYEQYFGPGTRLTVT.

The rearrangement joins TRBV7-6 to TRBJ2-3; D is ambiguous. V was pared by 0 bases and J by 0 bases, with 16 bases between. Germline V CDR1 and CDR2: SGHVS, FNYEAQ. This CDR3 comprises 18 residues. The CDR3 DNA reads TGTGCCAGCAGCTTAGCCGTTGATCAGCTATCTAGCACAGATACGCAGTATTTT. This codes for CASSLAVDQLSSTDTQYF.

This chain connects TRBV9 to TRBJ1-4; TRBD1 aligns across 8 bases. V was pared by 4 bases and J by 8 bases, with 7 bases of the junction left unmatched. Germline loops: CDR1 SGDLS, CDR2 YYNGEE. The CDR3 has 14 residues. Here the CDR3 reads CASSFGQGYEKLFF. The CDR3 DNA reads as TGTGCCAGCAGCTTCGGACAGGGTTACGAAAAACTGTTTTTT.

The genes are TRBV5-6 and TRBJ2-7, with D perhaps being TRBD1 or TRBD2 (6 bases each). Trimming shortened V by 1 base and J by 1 base, and 18 bases separated the two germline ends. CDR1 SGHDT and CDR2 YYEEEE come from the germline V gene. The CDR3 is 17 amino acids. CDR3 in DNA: TGTGCCAGCAGCTTGAACCCCGGGGGACAACTATCCTACGAGCAGTACTTC. Translating gives CASSLNPGGQLSYEQYF.

This chain connects TRBV19 to TRBJ2-1, with 7 bases matching TRBD2. The CDR3 contains 17 residues. CDR1 and CDR2 (germline): LNHDA, SQIVND (reference sequence). V lost 7 bases to trimming and J lost 0 bases; unmatched junction nucleotides: 12. The CDR3 nucleotides read TGTGCCAGTACCTCCAGGACTAGGACAAGCTCCTACAATGAGCAGTTCTTC. As protein: CASTSRTRTSSYNEQFF.

The V and J genes are TRBV6-5 and TRBJ2-7; D might be TRBD1 or TRBD2, each matching 5 bases. The CDR3 consists of 11 residues. The V gene's germline CDR1 is MNHEY and CDR2 SVGAGI. The V and J ends lost 7 bases and 7 bases respectively, with 11 bases between them. CDR3 DNA: TGTGCCAGCACCGAGGGGCGGGAGCAGTACTTC. This encodes CASTEGREQYF.

The chain couples TRBV5-1 to TRBJ2-1; 11 nucleotides align to TRBD1. The germline V gene has CDR1 SGHRS and CDR2 YFSETQ. CDR3 size: 17 residues. V lost 4 bases to trimming and J lost 8 bases; unmatched junction nucleotides: 14. The chain's CDR3 is CASSVRNPGQGGDEQFF. The CDR3 DNA is TGCGCCAGCAGCGTACGCAATCCGGGACAGGGGGGCGATGAGCAGTTCTTC.

The V call is TRBV4-3, the J call TRBJ2-2, with 7 bases matching TRBD1. V lost 3 bases, J lost 0 bases, and 7 bases stayed unmatched. CDR1 and CDR2 from the germline V gene are LGHNA and YSLEER. This CDR3 has 17 amino acids. Here the CDR3 reads CASSQARQGPNTGELFF. The CDR3 coding sequence is TGCGCCAGCAGCCAGGCAAGACAGGGACCGAACACCGGGGAGCTGTTTTTT.

The rearrangement uses TRBV18 and TRBJ2-2, with 12 bases that match TRBD2. Germline V CDR1 and CDR2: KGHSH, LQKENI. CDR3 length: 20 residues. Unmatched junction bases numbered 9, after V lost 0 bases and J lost 1 base. CDR3 sequence: CASSPPRLAGVGRNTGELFF. The CDR3 bases are TGTGCCAGCTCACCACCGAGACTAGCGGGAGTCGGACGGAACACCGGGGAGCTGTTTTTT.

The V and J genes are TRBV14 and TRBJ2-7; D remains unclear. Germline lookup yields CDR1 SGHDN and CDR2 FVKESK. The V end was cut by 4 bases, the J end by 3 bases, with 13 bases between. CDR3 length: 14 amino acids. CDR3: CASSPDRVRYEQYF. The CDR3 nucleotides are TGTGCCAGCAGCCCAGACCGGGTCCGCTACGAGCAGTACTTC.

The count of this clone is one. The genes are TRBV6-2 or TRBV6-3 and TRBJ2-1; 13 bases match TRBD2. Germline CDR1 is MNHEY and CDR2 is SVGEGT. This CDR3 is 18 amino acids long. The V gene end was trimmed by 4 bases and the J gene end by 7 bases; junction bases not matched to a gene: 13. As DNA, the CDR3 is TGTGCCAGCAGTTTAGTGGCCCGGACTAGCGGGAGAGGGAATGAGCAGTTCTTC. Encoded protein: CASSLVARTSGRGNEQFF.

This chain joins TRBV24-1 and TRBJ2-3; 8 bases match TRBD1. The germline gives CDR1 KGHDR, CDR2 SFDVKD. This CDR3 spans 18 amino acids. V was clipped by 4 bases and J by 0 bases; unmatched bases: 11. CDR3 region: CATSDQTGQATSTDTQYF. DNA of the CDR3: TGTGCCACCAGTGACCAGACGGGACAGGCAACTAGCACAGATACGCAGTATTTT.